This T cell receptor (beta chain) was retrieved from a study of OX40 agonist ivuxolimab in advanced cancers. Overall study: Patients got intravenous ivuxolimab at 0.01 to 10 mg/kg every 2 weeks. Of mixed ages from about 20 to 85 and averaging about 56 years, the group was about 80% male. Study findings and constraints: Clonal expansion was among the lowest in partial responders at 0.1-3.0 mg/kg, especially CD8+.

With regard to this clone: Its matching antigen is unknown.

Generated by immunoSEQ multiplex PCR, the TCRdb table keeps only in-frame clones and is missing some. The sample yields 55,000 to 90,000 clones, roughly 88% seen once. The germline V and J ends were trimmed by 2 bases and 10 bases, with 8 bases remaining between them. CDR3 size: 11 residues. Looked up from germline, CDR1 is SNHLY and CDR2 is FYNNEI. The clonotype originates from an adult with an advanced solid tumor such as melanoma, head and neck, liver or kidney cancer. The chain combines TRBV2 with TRBJ1-2, with TRBD1 as a possible D gene (6 bases). The material was CD4+ or CD8+ T cells sorted from blood, obtained in a trial of the OX40 agonist ivuxolimab. The DNA of the CDR3 is TGTGCCAGCAGTGAAACAGGGCCCTACACCTTC. Its protein product is CASSETGPYTF.